The rows below give T cell receptor beta chains drawn from one sample of a study of blood T cell repertoires in COVID-19. Measured with immunoSEQ multiplex PCR; TCRdb has only the in-frame clones, and not every one. The repertoire holds about 69,000 clones, with 89% as singletons. The sequencing sample was made of peripheral blood. These receptors were collected from a woman in her forties or fifties with active COVID-19. Both conserved end residues are trimmed from each CDR3. A clone size is listed for some rows: how often the clone was seen (once, few, many), or a class if it is expanded.

>TRBV7-3|TRBJ1-1|-
ASSLGRTEEAF
>TRBV7-3|TRBJ2-7|-
ASSSRTSGSPPQNEQY
>TRBV28|TRBJ1-1|-
ASSPHRTGPVAF
>TRBV10-2|TRBJ1-3|-
ASTGGAGGTIY
>TRBV11-1|TRBJ2-2|-
ASSGTRATGELF
>TRBV2|TRBJ2-1|-
ASIEGGTSGYNEQF
>TRBV5-6|TRBJ1-1|-
ASSSDRGWDGAEAF
>TRBV2|TRBJ2-7|-
ASSEGIGGGPGAYEQY
>TRBV7-9|TRBJ1-1|-
ASSLGRGRTEAF
>TRBV19|TRBJ2-3|-
ASGGRTDTQY
>TRBV5-5|TRBJ2-1|once
ASSPGSASGINNEQF
>TRBV30|TRBJ1-3|few
AWSEIRTDTIY
>TRBV5-1|TRBJ2-1|-
ASSISGEVSGEQF
>TRBV4-2|TRBJ2-1|-
ASRGASSNPYNEQF
>TRBV5-4|TRBJ1-2|-
ASSLLSDREYGYT
>TRBV12-3/TRBV12-4|TRBJ1-5|-
ASSPRSNQPQH
>TRBV19|TRBJ1-6|-
ASSIGTGLYSPLH
>TRBV6-6|TRBJ1-2|-
ASSSEPGQGRGYT
>TRBV5-1|TRBJ1-2|-
ASSSQWTELNYGYT
>TRBV3-1/TRBV3-2|TRBJ1-1|-
ASSQVLRTANTEAF
>TRBV11-3|TRBJ2-3|-
ASSFSPTDTQY
>TRBV7-6|TRBJ2-7|-
ASSSLTGSSYEQY
>TRBV6-5|TRBJ2-1|-
ASSYGRRRYNEQF
>TRBV11-2|TRBJ2-7|-
ASSRGGIEQY
>TRBV1|TRBJ2-3|-
TSSQEGTSIKGDTQY
>TRBV7-9|TRBJ1-5|-
ASRVSGQPQH
>TRBV29-1|TRBJ1-2|-
SVEDLGTGRVYGYT
>TRBV9|TRBJ2-3|-
ASSLGLALRTDTQY
>TRBV6-6|TRBJ2-1|-
ASRTGTRGYNEQF
>TRBV27|TRBJ2-7|-
ASSLTQTYEQY
>TRBV6-5|TRBJ1-1|-
ASTPGTGGGTEAF
>TRBV7-3|TRBJ2-7|-
ASSLSGTSEQY
>TRBV5-1|TRBJ2-7|-
ASSLGGSGRSEQY
>TRBV15|TRBJ2-6|-
ATSSRRGSGANVLT
>TRBV3-1/TRBV3-2|TRBJ1-1|few
ASSLGENTEAF
>TRBV7-9|TRBJ2-7|few
ASSPKYRVGHEQY
>TRBV6-5|TRBJ1-2|-
ASRAFRDTNYGYT
>TRBV18|TRBJ1-6|-
ASSRLPTGTDNSPLH
>TRBV18|TRBJ1-1|-
ASSPPDRGSTEAF
>TRBV2|TRBJ2-7|-
ASSPDREYEQY
>TRBV11-2|TRBJ1-1|-
ASSQLGQAKGTEAF
>TRBV13|TRBJ1-1|few
ASSLQGRGTEAF
>TRBV7-9|TRBJ1-6|-
ASSLTGTNSPLH
>TRBV27|TRBJ1-6|once
ASSLGGTYNSPLH
>TRBV6-1|TRBJ1-1|-
ASSEQGAWTEAF
>TRBV29-1|TRBJ2-1|-
SAGGGQGAYNEQF
>TRBV15|TRBJ2-1|-
ATSSIAGGPNEQF
>TRBV7-2|TRBJ2-3|-
ASSPGTVTDTQY
>TRBV11-1|TRBJ2-1|-
ASSPSSGGNEQF
>TRBV13|TRBJ2-1|-
ASSPLVAGGLEQF
>TRBV5-6|TRBJ2-3|-
ASSLTGGRRRGPTDTQY
>TRBV18|TRBJ2-1|-
ASSPPQGLAGVNNEQF
>TRBV10-1|TRBJ2-2|once
ASSAGRGLTESGGELF
>TRBV3-1/TRBV3-2|TRBJ1-2|-
ASSQVQGYGYT
>TRBV10-2|TRBJ1-2|-
ASRQVGSGYT